The 13 T cell receptor beta chains listed next were all sequenced from one sample in a study of blood T cell repertoires in COVID-19. This table comes from immunoSEQ multiplex PCR, and its TCRdb copy is limited to in-frame clones, with some not included. The data hold approximately 250,000 clones, with 88% observed a single time. Sequenced: PBMCs or T cells enriched from blood (not recorded which). These receptors were taken from a woman aged 40 to 55 with acute COVID-19.

The chain combines TRBV4-1 with TRBJ2-2; TRBD2 agrees at 7 bases. CDR3 length: 12 amino acids. Germline V gene sequence: CDR1 MGHRA, CDR2 YSYEKL. V trimming: 6 bases; J trimming: 6 bases; junction bases outside the gene matches: 1. CDR3 nucleotides: TGCGCCAGCAGTGGGGGGGCCGGGGAGCTGTTTTTT. This sequence encodes CASSGGAGELFF.

This chain joins TRBV12-3 or TRBV12-4 and TRBJ1-2; D is ambiguous. This CDR3 has 12 amino acids. The V end was cut by 0 bases, the J end by 6 bases, with 5 bases between. CDR3 bases: TGTGCCAGCAGTTTAGCCGGGAATGGCTACACCTTC. Translating gives CASSLAGNGYTF.

The rearrangement uses TRBV4-3 and TRBJ1-1; the D gene is possibly TRBD1 (6 bases). In germline, CDR1 is LGHNA, CDR2 YSLEER. The ends were cut back, 0 bases at V and 3 bases at J, with 14 bases in the middle. The CDR3 runs 16 residues. The CDR3 loop reads CASSQDERGLYTEAFF. The DNA for the CDR3 is TGCGCCAGCAGCCAAGATGAGAGGGGGTTGTACACTGAAGCTTTCTTT.

This clone appeared once. This chain connects TRBV4-3 to TRBJ2-7; TRBD2 agrees at 10 bases. CDR1 and CDR2 from the germline V gene are LGHNA and YSLEER. This CDR3 region has 18 residues. Trimming at V came to 3 bases and at J to 7 bases, leaving 18 bases not matched to a gene. CDR3 DNA sequence: TGCGCCAGCAGCCAGATCTCGTCACTAGCGGGACTAAACTGGGAGCAGTACGTC. Its protein product is CASSQISSLAGLNWEQYV.

The rearrangement links TRBV6-5 to TRBJ1-2; D may be TRBD1 (6 bases). This CDR3 region has 13 residues. The V gene's germline CDR1 is MNHEY and CDR2 SVGAGI. Trimming left V 2 bases short and J 3 bases short, with 7 bases between. CDR3 coding DNA: TGTGCCAGCAGTTACAACAGGGACTATGGCTACACCTTC. Its translation is CASSYNRDYGYTF.

The J gene is TRBJ2-5, the V gene TRBV5-1, with TRBD1 as a possible D gene (6 bases). The CDR3 sequence is 15 residues long. Trimming pared 0 bases from V and 7 bases from J, leaving 16 bases between. Germline V gene lookup returns CDR1 SGHRS and CDR2 YFSETQ. In nucleotides, the CDR3 is TGCGCCAGCAGCTTGGAAGGGGGTACTGCGGGGACCCAGTACTTC. This codes for CASSLEGGTAGTQYF.

This clone was found many times. This chain uses TRBV7-8 with TRBJ2-2; tentative D call: TRBD1 (6 bases). This CDR3 contains 16 residues. The V gene lost 1 base and the J gene lost 7 bases, with 16 bases spanning the gap. Germline V CDR1 and CDR2: SGHVS, FQNEAQ. The CDR3 bases are TGTGCCAGCAGCTTAGAACGGTACAGGGACGGCGGGGAGCTGTTTTTT. It encodes CASSLERYRDGGELFF. Full variable domain (outside the CDR3, taken from reference TRBV7-8 and TRBJ2-2): GAGVSQSPRYKVAKRGQDVALRCDPISGHVSLFWYQQALGQGPEFLTYFQNEAQLDKSGLPSDRFFAERPEGSVSTLKIQRTQQEDSAVYLCASSLERYRDGGELFFGEGSRLTVL.

V gene TRBV2 combines with J gene TRBJ1-5; D is perhaps TRBD1 (5 bases). CDR1 and CDR2 (germline): SNHLY, FYNNEI. Trimming pared 8 bases from V and 6 bases from J, leaving 14 bases between. The CDR3 loop spans 13 amino acids. In DNA form, the CDR3 reads TGTGCCAGCGGCCTGGGGGGGACTCAGCCCCAGCATTTT. Amino acids: CASGLGGTQPQHF.

The rearrangement joins TRBV18 to TRBJ2-1; a weak D match, TRBD1 (6 bases). This CDR3 region has 16 residues. Germline V gene lookup returns CDR1 KGHSH and CDR2 LQKENI. Trimming shortened V by 5 bases and J by 1 base, and 15 bases separated the two germline ends. DNA for the CDR3: TGTGCCAGCTCATCCTCAGGGGCATCATCCTACAATGAGCAGTTCTTC. It translates to CASSSSGASSYNEQFF.

The chain combines TRBV19 with TRBJ2-1; 8 bases line up with TRBD2. CDR3 length: 14 amino acids. After removal of 10 bases from V and 0 bases from J, the junction contained 5 bases not matched to a gene. Germline CDR1 and CDR2: LNHDA and SQIVND (reference sequence). DNA of the CDR3: TGTGCCACCCGGGGGGGGAGCTCCTACAATGAGCAGTTCTTC. Its translation is CATRGGSSYNEQFF.

The rearrangement uses TRBV5-1 and TRBJ1-5, with D perhaps TRBD1 (5 bases). The V end lost 0 bases, the J end lost 0 bases, and 19 bases lay between the germline ends. Germline-derived CDR1 and CDR2 are SGHRS and YFSETQ. The length of the CDR3 is 19 residues. This CDR3 reads CASSLGPAGGSYSNQPQHF. Here the CDR3 DNA reads TGCGCCAGCAGCTTGGGCCCCGCCGGGGGGAGCTATAGCAATCAGCCCCAGCATTTT.

This chain uses TRBV4-1 with TRBJ2-2; possibly TRBD2 for D (5 bases). V was shortened by 1 base and J by 0 bases, with 6 bases between the two germline ends. This CDR3 has 15 residues. The germline CDR1 and CDR2 sequences are MGHRA and YSYEKL. In nucleotides, the CDR3 is TGCGCCAGCAGCCAAGTGGGAGCGAACACCGGGGAGCTGTTTTTT. Translated, it gives CASSQVGANTGELFF.

This chain joins TRBV15 and TRBJ1-1, with 9 bases matching TRBD1. The germline CDR1 and CDR2 sequences are LNHNV and YYDKDF (reference sequence). The CDR3 has 18 residues. With V trimmed by 0 bases and J by 5 bases, 13 bases remained unmatched. The CDR3 reads CATSREERSSTGGTEAFF. The CDR3 coding sequence is TGTGCCACCAGCAGAGAAGAGAGATCGTCGACAGGGGGGACTGAAGCTTTCTTT.